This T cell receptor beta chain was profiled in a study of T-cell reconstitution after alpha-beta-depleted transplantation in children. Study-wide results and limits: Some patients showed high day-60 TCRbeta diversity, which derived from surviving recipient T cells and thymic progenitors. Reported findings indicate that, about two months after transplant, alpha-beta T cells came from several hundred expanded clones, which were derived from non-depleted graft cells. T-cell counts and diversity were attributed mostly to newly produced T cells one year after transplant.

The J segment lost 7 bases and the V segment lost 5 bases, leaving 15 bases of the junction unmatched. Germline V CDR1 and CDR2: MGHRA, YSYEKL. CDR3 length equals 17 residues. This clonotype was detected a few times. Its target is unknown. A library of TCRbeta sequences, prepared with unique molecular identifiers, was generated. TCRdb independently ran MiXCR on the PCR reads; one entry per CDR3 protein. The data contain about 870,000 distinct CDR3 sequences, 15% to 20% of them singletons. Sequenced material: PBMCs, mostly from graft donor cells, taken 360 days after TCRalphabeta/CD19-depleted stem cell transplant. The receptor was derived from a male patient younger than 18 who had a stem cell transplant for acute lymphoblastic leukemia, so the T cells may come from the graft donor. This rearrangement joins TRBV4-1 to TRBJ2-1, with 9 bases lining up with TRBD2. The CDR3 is CASSYWVAGAGGNEQFF. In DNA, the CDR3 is TGCGCCAGCAGCTACTGGGTAGCGGGAGCCGGTGGGAATGAGCAGTTCTTC.